A few counts support the clone carrying this TCR beta chain. Antigen: not known. Donors contributed one heparinised blood draw apiece, averaging approximately 120 mL. Sorting that relied on CD45RO/CCR7/CD25/CD127/CD95/CD27 yielded CD4+ naive, central memory, regulatory and stem cell-like memory cells. The data derive from a study of beta chain features in type 1 diabetes. Sequencing targeted expressed TCRB transcripts, as all isolated RNA had been reverse transcribed. Profiled with immunoSEQ multiplex PCR; TCRdb holds only in-frame clones, not every one. The table records 630,000 or so clones, about 14% of them present only once. The CDR3 has 13 residues. CDR1 and CDR2 from the germline V gene are SQVTM and ANQGSEA. Germline trimming cut 6 bases from V and 1 base from J; bases unmatched to any gene: 5. Overall study findings and caveats: Patients' naive, central memory and regulatory TCRB repertoires appeared more alike than those of healthy donors. Small HLA sub-analyses could not settle whether HLA shapes TCRB rearrangement. Among all four CD4+ subsets, Type 1 diabetes patients had TCRB CDR3s that were moderately but significantly shorter.

The chain carries TRBV29-1 and TRBJ1-1; 7 bases align to TRBD1. This TCR derives from a man aged 18-30 years with type 1 diabetes. The sequenced sample was naive CD4+ T cells from blood. The CDR3 sequence: CSVLTGSNTEAFF. DNA of the CDR3: TGCAGCGTCCTGACAGGGTCGAACACTGAAGCTTTCTTT.